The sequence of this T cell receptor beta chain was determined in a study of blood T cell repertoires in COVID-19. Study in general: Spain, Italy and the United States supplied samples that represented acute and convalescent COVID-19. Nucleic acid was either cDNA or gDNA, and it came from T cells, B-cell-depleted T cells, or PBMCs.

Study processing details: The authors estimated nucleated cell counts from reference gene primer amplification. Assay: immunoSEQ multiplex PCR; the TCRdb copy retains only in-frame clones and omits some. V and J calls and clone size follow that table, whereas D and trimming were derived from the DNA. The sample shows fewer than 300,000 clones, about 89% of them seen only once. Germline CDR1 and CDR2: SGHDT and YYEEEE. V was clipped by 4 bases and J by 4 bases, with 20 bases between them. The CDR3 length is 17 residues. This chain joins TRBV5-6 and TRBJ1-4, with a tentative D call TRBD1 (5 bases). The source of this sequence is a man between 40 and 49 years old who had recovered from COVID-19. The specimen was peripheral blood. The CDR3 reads CASSPLTAEADNEKLFF. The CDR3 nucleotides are TGTGCCAGCAGCCCATTGACAGCCGAGGCCGATAATGAAAAACTGTTTTTT.